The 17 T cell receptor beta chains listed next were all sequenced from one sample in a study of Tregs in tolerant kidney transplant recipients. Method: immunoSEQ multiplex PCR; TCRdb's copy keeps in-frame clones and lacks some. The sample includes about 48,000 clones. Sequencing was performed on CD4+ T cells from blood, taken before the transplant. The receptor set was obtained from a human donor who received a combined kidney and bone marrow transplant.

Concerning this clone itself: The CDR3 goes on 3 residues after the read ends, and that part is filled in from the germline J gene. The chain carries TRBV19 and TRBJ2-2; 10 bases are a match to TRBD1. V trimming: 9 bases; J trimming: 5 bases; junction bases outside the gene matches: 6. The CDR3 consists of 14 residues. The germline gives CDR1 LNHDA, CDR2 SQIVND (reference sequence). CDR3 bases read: TGTGCCAGCAGGACAGGGGGGTCTACCGGGGAG. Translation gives CASRTGGSTGE. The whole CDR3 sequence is CASRTGGSTGELFF.

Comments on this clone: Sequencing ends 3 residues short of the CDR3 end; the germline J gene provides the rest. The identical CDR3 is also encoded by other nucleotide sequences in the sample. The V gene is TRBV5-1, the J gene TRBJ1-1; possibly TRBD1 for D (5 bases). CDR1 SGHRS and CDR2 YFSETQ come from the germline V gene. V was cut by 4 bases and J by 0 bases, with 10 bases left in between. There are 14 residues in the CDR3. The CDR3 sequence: CASSTGQMNTEAFF. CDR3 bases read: TGCGCCAGCAGCACTGGACAAATGAACACTGAA. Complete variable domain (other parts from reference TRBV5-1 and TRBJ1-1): KAGVTQTPRYLIKTRGQQVTLSCSPISGHRSVSWYQQTPGQGLQFLFEYFSETQRNKGNFPGRFSGRQFSNSRSEMNVSTLELGDSALYLCASSTGQMNTEAFFGQGTRLTVV.

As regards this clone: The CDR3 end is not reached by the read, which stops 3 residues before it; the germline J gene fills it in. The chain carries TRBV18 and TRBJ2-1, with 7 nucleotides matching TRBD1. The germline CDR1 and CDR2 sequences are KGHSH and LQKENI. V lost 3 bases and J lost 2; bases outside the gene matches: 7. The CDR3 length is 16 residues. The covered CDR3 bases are TGTGCCAGCTCACCGGGAGACAGGGTAACCTACAATGAG. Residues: CASSPGDRVTYNE. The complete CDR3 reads CASSPGDRVTYNEQFF. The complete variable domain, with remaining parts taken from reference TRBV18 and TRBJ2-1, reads NAGVMQNPRHLVRRRGQEARLRCSPMKGHSHVYWYRQLPEEGLKFMVYLQKENIIDESGMPKERFSAEFPKEGPSILRIQQVVRGDSAAYFCASSPGDRVTYNEQFFGPGTRLTVL.

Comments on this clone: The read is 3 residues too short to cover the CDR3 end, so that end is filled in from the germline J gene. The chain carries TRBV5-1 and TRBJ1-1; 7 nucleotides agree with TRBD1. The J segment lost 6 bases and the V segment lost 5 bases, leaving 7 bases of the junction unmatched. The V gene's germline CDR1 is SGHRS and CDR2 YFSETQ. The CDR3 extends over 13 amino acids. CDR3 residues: CASRGTAGAEAFF. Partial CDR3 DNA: TGCGCCAGCAGAGGGACAGCCGGCGCTGAA.

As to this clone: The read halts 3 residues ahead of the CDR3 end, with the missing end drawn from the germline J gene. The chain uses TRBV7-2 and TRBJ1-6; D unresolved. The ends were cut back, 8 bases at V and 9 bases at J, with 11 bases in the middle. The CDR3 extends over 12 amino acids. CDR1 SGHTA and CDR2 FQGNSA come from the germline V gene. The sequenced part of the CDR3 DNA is TGTGCCAGCGGGCTAAGGCCTTCACCC. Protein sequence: CASGLRPSP. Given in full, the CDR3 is CASGLRPSPLHF.

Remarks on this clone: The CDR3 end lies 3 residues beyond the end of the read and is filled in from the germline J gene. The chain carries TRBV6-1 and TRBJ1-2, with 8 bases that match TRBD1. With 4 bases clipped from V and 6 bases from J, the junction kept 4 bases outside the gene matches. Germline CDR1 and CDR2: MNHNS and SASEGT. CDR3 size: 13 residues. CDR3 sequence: CASSVTGAHGYTF. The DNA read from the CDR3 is TGTGCCAGCAGTGTGACAGGGGCACATGGC.

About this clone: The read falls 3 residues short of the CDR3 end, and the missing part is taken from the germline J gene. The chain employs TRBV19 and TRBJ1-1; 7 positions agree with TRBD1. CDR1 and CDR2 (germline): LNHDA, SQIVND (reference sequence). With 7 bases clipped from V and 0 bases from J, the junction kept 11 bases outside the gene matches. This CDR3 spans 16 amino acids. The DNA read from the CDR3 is TGTGCCAGTACCCCAGGGGGGCGGCTATTGAACACTGAA. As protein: CASTPGGRLLNTE. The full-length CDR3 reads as CASTPGGRLLNTEAFF.

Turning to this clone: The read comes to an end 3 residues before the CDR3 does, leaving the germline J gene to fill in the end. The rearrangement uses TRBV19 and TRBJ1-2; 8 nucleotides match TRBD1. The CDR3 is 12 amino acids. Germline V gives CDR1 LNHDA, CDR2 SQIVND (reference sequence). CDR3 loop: CASTDRVRGYTF. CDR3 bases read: TGTGCCAGTACGGACAGGGTTAGGGGC.

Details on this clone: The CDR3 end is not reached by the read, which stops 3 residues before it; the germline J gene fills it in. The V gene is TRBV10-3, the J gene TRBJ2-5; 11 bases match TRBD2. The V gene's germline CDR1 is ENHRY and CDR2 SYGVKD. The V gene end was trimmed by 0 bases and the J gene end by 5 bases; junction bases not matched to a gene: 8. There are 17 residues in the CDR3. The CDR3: CAISESIAGGPGETQYF. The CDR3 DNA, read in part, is TGTGCCATCAGTGAGTCAATAGCGGGAGGGCCAGGTGAGACC.

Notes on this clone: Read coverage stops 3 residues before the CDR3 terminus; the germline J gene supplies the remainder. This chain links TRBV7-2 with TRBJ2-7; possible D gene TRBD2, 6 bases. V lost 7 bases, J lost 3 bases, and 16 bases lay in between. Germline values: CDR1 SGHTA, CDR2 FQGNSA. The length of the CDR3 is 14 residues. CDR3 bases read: TGTGCCAGCAACGGAGGGGCAGGGAACTACGAG. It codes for CASNGGAGNYE. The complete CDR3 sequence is CASNGGAGNYEQYF.

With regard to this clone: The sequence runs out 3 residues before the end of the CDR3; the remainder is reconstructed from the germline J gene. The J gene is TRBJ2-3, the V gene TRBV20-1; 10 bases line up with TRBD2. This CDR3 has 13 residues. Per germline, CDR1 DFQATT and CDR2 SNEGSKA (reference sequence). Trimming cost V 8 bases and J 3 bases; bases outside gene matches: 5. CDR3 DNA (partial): TGCAGTCCACTAGCGGGACTGACAGATACG. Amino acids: CSPLAGLTDT. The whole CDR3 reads CSPLAGLTDTQYF.

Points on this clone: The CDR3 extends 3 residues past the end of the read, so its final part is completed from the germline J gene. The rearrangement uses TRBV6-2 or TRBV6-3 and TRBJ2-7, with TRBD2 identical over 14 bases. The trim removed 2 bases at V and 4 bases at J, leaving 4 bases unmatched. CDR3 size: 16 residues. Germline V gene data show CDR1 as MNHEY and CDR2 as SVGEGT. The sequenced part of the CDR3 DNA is TGTGCCAGCAGTTACGGGGGGACTAGCGGGAGTTACGAG. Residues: CASSYGGTSGSYE. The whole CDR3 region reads CASSYGGTSGSYEQYF.

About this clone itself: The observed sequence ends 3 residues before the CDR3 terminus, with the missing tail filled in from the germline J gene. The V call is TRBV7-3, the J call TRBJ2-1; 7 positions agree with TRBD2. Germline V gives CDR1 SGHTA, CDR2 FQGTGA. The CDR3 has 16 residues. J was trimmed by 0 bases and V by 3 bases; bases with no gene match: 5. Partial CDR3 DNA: TGTGCCAGCAGCTTGACGAGCGGGACCTCCTACAATGAG. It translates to CASSLTSGTSYNE. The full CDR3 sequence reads CASSLTSGTSYNEQFF.

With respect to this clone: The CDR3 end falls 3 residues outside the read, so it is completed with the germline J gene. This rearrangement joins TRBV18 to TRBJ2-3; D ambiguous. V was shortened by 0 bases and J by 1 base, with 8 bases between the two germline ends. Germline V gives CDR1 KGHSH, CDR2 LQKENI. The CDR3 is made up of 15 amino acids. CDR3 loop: CASSPPSVGTDTQYF. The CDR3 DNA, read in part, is TGTGCCAGCTCACCACCGTCAGTTGGCACAGATACG.

The CDR3 sequence is CSAKGTSGRTDTQYF. The CDR3 bases that were read are TGCAGTGCCAAAGGGACTAGCGGGAGGACAGATACG. The rearrangement uses TRBV20-1 and TRBJ2-3; 15 nucleotides align to TRBD2. The observed sequence ends 3 residues before the CDR3 terminus, with the missing tail filled in from the germline J gene. Looked up from germline, CDR1 is DFQATT and CDR2 is SNEGSKA (reference sequence). V lost 6 bases, J lost 3 bases, and 4 bases stayed unmatched. This CDR3 region has 15 residues.

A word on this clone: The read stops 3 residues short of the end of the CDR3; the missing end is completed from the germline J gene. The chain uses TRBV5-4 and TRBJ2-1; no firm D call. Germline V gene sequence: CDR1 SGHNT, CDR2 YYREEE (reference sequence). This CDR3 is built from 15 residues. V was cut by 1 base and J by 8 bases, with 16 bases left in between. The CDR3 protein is CASSLRIAPSDEQFF. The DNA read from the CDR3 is TGTGCCAGCAGCTTGAGGATAGCCCCCTCGGATGAG.

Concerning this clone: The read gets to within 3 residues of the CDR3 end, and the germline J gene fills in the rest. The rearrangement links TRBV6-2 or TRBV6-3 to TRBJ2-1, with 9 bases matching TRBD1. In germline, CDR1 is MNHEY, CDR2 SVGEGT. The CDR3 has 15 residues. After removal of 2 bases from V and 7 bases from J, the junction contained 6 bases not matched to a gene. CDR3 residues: CASSYRDRVMNEQFF. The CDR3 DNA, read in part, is TGTGCCAGCAGTTACCGGGACAGGGTAATGAATGAG.